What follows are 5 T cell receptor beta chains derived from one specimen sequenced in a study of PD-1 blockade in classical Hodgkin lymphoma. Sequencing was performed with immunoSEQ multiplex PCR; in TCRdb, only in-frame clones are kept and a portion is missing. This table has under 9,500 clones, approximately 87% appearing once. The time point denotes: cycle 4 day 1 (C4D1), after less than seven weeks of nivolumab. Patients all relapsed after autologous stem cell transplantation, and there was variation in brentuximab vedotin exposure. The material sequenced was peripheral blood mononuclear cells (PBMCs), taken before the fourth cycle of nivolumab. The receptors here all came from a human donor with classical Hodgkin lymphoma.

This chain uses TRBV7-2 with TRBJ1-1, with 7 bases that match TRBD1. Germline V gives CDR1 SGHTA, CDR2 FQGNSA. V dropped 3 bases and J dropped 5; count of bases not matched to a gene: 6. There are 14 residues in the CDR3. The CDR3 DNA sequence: TGTGCCAGCAGCTTTAAAGGGACAGTGACTGAAGCTTTCTTT. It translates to CASSFKGTVTEAFF.

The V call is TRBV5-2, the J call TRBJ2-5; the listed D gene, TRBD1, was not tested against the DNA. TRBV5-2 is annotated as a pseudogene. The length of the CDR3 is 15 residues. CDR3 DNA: TGTGCCAGCAGCCTTACCCGGACATTCCAAGAGACCCAGTACTTC. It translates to CASSLTRTFQETQYF.

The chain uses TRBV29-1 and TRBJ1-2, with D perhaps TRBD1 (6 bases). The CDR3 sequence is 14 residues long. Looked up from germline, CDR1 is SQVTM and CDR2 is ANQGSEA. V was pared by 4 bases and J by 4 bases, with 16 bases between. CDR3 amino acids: CSVVPGTRGYGYTF. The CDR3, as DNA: TGCAGCGTTGTGCCGGGGACACGGGGCTATGGCTACACCTTC. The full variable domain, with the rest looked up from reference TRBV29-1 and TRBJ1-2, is SAVISQKPSRDICQRGTSLTIQCQVDSQVTMMFWYRQQPGQSLTLIATANQGSEATYESGFVIDKFPISRPNLTFSTLTVSNMSPEDSSIYLCSVVPGTRGYGYTFGSGTRLTVV.

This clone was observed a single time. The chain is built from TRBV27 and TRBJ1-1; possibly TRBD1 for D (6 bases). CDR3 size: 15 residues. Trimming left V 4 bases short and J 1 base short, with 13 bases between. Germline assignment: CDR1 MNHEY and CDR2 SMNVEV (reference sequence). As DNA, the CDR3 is TGTGCCAGCAGTTCACAGGGCCATGCGAACACTGAAGCTTTCTTT. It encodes CASSSQGHANTEAFF.

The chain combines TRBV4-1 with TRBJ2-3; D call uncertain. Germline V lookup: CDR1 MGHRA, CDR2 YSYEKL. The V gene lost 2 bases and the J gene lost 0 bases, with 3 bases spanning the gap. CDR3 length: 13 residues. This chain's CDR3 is CASSQSSTDTQYF. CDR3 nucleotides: TGCGCCAGCAGCCAATCTAGCACAGATACGCAGTATTTT.